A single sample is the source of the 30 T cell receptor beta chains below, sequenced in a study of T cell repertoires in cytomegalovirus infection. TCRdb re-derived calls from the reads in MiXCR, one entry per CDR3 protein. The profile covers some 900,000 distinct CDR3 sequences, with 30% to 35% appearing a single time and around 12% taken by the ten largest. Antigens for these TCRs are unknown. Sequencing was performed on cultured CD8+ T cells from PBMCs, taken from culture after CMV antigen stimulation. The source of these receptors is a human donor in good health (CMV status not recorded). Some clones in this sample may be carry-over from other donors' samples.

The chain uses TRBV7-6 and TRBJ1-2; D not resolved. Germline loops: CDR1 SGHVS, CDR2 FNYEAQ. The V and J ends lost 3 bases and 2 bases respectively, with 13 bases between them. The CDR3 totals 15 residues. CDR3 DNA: TGTGCCAGCAGCTTCCCGCCGAGGGTAAACTATGGCTACACCTTC. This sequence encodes CASSFPPRVNYGYTF. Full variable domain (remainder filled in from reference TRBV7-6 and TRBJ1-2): GAGVSQSPRYKVTKRGQDVALRCDPISGHVSLYWYRQALGQGPEFLTYFNYEAQQDKSGLPNDRFSAERPEGSISTLTIQRTEQRDSAMYRCASSFPPRVNYGYTFGSGTRLTVV.

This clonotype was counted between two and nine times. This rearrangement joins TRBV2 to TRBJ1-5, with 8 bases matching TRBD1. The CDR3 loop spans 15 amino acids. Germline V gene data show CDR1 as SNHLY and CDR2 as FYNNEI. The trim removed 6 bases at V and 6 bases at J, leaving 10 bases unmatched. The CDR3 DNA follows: TGTGCCAGCAGCCCGAGGACAGGGCAGGCTCAGCCCCAGCATTTT. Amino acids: CASSPRTGQAQPQHF.

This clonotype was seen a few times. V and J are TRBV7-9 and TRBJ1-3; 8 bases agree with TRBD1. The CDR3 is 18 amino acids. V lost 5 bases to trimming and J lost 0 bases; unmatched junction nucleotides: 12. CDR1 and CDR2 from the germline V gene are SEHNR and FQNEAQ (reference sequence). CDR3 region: CASSRTRSTGASGNTIYF. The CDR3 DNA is TGTGCCAGCAGCCGGACCCGGTCGACAGGGGCCTCTGGAAACACCATATATTTT.

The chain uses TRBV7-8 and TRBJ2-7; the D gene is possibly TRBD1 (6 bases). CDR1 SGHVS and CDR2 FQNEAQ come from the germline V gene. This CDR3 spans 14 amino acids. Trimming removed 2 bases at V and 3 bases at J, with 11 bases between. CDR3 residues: CASSLTQGFYEQYF. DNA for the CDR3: TGTGCCAGCAGCTTAACCCAGGGGTTCTACGAGCAGTACTTC.

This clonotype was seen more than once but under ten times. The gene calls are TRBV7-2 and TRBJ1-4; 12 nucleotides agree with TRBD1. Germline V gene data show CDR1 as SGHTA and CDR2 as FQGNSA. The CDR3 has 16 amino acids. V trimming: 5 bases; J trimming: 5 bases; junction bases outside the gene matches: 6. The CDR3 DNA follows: TGTGCCAGCAGCACCGGGACAGGGGGCGTGAATGAAAAACTGTTTTTT. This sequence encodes CASSTGTGGVNEKLFF.

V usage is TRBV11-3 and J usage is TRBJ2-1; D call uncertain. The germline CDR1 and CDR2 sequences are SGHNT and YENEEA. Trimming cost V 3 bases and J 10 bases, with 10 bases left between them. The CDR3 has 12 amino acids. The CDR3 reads CASSFYPTEQFF. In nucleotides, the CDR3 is TGTGCCAGCAGCTTTTACCCCACGGAGCAGTTCTTC.

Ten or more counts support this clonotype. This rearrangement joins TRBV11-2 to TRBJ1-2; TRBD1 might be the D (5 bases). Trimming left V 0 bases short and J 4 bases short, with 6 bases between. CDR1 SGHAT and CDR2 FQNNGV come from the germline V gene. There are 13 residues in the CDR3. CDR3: CASSLETGYGYTF. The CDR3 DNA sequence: TGTGCCAGCAGCTTAGAAACAGGCTATGGCTACACCTTC.

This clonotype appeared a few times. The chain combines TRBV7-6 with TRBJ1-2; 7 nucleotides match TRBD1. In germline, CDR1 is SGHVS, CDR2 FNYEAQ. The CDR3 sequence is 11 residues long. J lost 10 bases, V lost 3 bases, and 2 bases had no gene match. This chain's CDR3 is CASSFGTVYTF. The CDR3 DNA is TGTGCCAGCAGCTTTGGGACAGTCTACACCTTC. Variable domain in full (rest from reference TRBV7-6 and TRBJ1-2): GAGVSQSPRYKVTKRGQDVALRCDPISGHVSLYWYRQALGQGPEFLTYFNYEAQQDKSGLPNDRFSAERPEGSISTLTIQRTEQRDSAMYRCASSFGTVYTFGSGTRLTVV.

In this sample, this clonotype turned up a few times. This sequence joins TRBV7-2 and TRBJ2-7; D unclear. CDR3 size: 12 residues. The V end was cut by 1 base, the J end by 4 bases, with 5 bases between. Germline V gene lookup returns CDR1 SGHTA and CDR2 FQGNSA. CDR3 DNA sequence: TGTGCCAGCAGCTTAGGTTATTACGAGCAGTACGTC. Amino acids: CASSLGYYEQYV.

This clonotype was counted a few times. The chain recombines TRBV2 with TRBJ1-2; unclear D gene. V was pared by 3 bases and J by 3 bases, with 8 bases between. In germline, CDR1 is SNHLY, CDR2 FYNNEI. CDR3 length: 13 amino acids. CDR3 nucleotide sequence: TGTGCCAGCAGTGATAAGGGCTACTATGGCTACACCTTC. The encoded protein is CASSDKGYYGYTF.

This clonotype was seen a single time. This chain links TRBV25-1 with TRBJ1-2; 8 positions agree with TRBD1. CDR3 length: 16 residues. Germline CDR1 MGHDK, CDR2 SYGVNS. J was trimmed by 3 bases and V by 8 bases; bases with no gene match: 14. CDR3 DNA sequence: TGTGCCAGCCCGATAATAAAGGACAGGGACGACTATGGCTACACCTTC. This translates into CASPIIKDRDDYGYTF.

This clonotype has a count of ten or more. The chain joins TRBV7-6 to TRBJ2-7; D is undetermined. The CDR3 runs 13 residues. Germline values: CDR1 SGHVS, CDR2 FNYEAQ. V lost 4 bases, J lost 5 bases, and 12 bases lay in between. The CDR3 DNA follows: TGTGCCAGCAGCTCCAATGCGGTCAACGAGCAGTACGTC. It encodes CASSSNAVNEQYV.

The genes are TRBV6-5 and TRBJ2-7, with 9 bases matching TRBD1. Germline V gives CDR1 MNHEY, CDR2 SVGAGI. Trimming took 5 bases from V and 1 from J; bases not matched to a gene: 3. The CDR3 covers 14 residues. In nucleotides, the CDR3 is TGTGCCAGCAGTGTAGGACAGGGGTCCTACGAGCAGTACGTC. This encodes CASSVGQGSYEQYV.

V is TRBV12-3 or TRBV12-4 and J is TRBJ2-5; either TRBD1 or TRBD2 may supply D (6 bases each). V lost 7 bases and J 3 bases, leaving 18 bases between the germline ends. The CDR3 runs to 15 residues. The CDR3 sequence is CASKFGGGFEETQYF. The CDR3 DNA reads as TGTGCCAGCAAATTTGGAGGGGGGTTTGAAGAGACCCAGTACTTC.

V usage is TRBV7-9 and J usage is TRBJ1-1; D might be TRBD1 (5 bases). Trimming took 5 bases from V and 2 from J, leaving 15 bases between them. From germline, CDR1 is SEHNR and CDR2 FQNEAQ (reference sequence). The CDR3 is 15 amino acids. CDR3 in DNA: TGTGCCAGCAGCCTAAGCGGACATACTAACACTGAAGCTTTCTTT. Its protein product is CASSLSGHTNTEAFF.

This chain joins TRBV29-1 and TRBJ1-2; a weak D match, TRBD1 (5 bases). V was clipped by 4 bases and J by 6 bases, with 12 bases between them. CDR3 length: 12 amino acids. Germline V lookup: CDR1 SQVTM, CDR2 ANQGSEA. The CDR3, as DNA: TGCAGCGTTGGCAGGGAGCACCATGGCTACACCTTC. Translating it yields CSVGREHHGYTF.

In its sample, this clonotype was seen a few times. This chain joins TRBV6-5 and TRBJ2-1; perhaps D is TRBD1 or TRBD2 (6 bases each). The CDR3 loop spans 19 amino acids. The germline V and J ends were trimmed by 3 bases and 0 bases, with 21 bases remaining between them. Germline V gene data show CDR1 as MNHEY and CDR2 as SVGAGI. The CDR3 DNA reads TGTGCCAGCAGTTATTGGCCCCAAACAGGAGGGGGCTCCTACAATGAGCAGTTCTTC. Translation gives CASSYWPQTGGGSYNEQFF.

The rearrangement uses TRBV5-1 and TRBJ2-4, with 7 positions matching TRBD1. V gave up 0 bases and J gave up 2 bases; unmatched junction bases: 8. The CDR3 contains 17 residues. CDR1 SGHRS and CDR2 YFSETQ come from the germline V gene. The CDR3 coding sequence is TGCGCCAGCAGCTTGGCGGCACAGGGGTTGTCCAAAAACATTCAGTACTTC. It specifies CASSLAAQGLSKNIQYF.

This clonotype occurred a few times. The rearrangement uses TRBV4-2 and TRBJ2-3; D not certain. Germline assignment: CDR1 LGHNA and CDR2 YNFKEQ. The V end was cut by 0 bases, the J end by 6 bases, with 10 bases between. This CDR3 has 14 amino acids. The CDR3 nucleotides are TGTGCCAGCAGCCAAGATGTATACGGGGATACGCAGTATTTT. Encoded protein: CASSQDVYGDTQYF.

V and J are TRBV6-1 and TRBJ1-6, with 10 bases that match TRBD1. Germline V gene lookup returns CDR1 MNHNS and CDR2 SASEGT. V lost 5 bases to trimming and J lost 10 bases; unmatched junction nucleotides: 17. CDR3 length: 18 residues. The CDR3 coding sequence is TGTGCCAGCAGTCCGCCGGGACAGGGGAATACGGAGGAATCACCCCTCCACTTT. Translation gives CASSPPGQGNTEESPLHF.

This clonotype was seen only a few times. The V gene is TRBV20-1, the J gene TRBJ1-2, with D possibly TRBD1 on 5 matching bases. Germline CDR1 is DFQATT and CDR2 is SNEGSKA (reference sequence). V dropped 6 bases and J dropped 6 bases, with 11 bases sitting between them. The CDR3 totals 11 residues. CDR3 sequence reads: CSAKSRDGYTF. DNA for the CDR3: TGCAGTGCCAAAAGCAGGGATGGCTACACCTTC.

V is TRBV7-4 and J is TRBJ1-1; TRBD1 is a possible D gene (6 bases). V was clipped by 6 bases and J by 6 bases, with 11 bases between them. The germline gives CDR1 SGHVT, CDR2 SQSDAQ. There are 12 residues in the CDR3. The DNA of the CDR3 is TGTGCCAGCAGGGGGGGCCCTCCTGAAGCTTTCTTT. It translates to CASRGGPPEAFF.

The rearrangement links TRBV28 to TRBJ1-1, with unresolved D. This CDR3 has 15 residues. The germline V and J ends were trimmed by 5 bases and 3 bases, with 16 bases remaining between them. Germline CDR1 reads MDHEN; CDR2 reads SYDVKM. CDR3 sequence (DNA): TGTGCCAGCAGTAAGAAAAAACCGGCCTACACTGAAGCTTTCTTT. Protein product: CASSKKKPAYTEAFF.

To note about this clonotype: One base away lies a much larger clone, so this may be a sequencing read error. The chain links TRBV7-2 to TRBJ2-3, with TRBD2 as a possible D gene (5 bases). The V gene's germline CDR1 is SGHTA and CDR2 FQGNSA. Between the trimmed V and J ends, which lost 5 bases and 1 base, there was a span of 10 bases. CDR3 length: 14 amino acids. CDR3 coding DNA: TGTACCAGCAGCCGTGGACTTCGCACAGATACGCAGTATTTT. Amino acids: CTSSRGLRTDTQYF.

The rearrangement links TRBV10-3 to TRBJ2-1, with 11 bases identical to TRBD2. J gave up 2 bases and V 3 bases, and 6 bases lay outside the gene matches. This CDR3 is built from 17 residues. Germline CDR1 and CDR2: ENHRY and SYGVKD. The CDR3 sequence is CAISETSGGEAYNEQFF. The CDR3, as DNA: TGTGCCATCAGTGAAACTAGCGGGGGTGAGGCCTACAATGAGCAGTTCTTC.

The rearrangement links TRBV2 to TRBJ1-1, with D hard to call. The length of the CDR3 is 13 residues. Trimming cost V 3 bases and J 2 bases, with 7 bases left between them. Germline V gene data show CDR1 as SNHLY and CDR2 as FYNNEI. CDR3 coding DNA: TGTGCCAGCAGTGAGAGCTTTAACACTGAAGCTTTCTTT. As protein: CASSESFNTEAFF.

The CDR3 protein is CASSIEGTHNEQFF. CDR3 sequence (DNA): TGTGCCAGTAGTATAGAGGGGACCCACAATGAGCAGTTCTTC. This rearrangement joins TRBV19 to TRBJ2-1, with D perhaps TRBD1 or TRBD2 (5 bases each). The CDR3 consists of 14 residues. The V end lost 0 bases, the J end lost 5 bases, and 8 bases lay between the germline ends. Per germline, CDR1 LNHDA and CDR2 SQIVND (reference sequence).

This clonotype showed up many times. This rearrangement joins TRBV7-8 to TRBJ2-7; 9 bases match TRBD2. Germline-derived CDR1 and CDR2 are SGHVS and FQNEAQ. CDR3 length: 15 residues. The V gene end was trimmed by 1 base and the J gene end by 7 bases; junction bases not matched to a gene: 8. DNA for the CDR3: TGTGCCAGCAGCTTAGATCTAGCGGGGCCGACGGAGCAGTACTTC. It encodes CASSLDLAGPTEQYF.

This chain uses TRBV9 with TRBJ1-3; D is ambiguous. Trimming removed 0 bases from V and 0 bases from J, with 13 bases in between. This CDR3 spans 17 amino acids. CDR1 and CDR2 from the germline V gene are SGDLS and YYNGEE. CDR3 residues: CASSVGPHDGSGNTIYF. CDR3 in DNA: TGTGCCAGCAGCGTAGGCCCCCACGACGGCTCTGGAAACACCATATATTTT.

The CDR3 region is CASSLDGQGYEQYF. CDR3 nucleotide sequence: TGTGCCAGCAGCCTCGACGGACAGGGCTACGAGCAGTACTTC. This sequence joins TRBV7-6 and TRBJ2-7; TRBD1 matches 8 bases. The germline gives CDR1 SGHVS, CDR2 FNYEAQ. The CDR3 is 14 amino acids. With 5 bases clipped from V and 3 bases from J, the junction kept 6 bases outside the gene matches.